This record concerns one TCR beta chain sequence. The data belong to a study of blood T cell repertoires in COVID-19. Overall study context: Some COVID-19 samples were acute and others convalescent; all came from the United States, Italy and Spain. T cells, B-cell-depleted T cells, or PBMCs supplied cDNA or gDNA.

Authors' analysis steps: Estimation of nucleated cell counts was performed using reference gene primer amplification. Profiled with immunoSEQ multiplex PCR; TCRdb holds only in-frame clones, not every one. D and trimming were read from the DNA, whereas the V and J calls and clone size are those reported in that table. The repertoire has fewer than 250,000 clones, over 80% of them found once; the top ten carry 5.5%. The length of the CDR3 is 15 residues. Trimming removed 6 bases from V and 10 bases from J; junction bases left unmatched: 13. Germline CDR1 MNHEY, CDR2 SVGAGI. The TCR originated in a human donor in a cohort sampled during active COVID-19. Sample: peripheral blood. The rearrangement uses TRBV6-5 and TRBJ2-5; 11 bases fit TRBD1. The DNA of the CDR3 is TGTGCCAGCAGGGACAGGACAGGGGGCCCCTCAGTCCAGTACTTC. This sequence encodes CASRDRTGGPSVQYF.